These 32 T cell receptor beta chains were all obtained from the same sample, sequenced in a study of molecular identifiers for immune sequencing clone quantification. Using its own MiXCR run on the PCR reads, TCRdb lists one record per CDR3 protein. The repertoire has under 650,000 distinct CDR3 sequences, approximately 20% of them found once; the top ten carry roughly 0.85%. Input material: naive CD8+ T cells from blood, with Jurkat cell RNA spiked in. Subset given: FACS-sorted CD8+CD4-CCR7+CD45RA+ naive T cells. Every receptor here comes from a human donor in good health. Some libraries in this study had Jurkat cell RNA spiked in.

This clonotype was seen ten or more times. The CDR3 sequence is CASRPQGYEQFF. CDR3 DNA: TGTGCCAGCAGACCACAGGGCTATGAGCAGTTCTTC. The rearrangement links TRBV6-1 to TRBJ2-1; TRBD1 might be the D (6 bases). CDR1 is MNHNS and CDR2 is SASEGT in the germline V gene. This CDR3 is built from 12 residues. V lost 6 bases, J lost 8 bases, and 11 bases lay in between.

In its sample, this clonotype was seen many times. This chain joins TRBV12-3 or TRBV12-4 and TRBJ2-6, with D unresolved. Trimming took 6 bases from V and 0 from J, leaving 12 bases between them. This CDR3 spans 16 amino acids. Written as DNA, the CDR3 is TGTGCCAGCAGCTTGGACCGGAGCTCTGGGGCCAACGTCCTGACTTTC. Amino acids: CASSLDRSSGANVLTF.

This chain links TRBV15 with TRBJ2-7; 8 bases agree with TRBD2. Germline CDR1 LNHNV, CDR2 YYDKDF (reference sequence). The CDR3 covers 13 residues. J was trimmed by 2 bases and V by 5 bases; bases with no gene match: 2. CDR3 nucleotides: TGTGCCACCAGCGGTAGCGGGGCCTACGAGCAGTACTTC. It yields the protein CATSGSGAYEQYF.

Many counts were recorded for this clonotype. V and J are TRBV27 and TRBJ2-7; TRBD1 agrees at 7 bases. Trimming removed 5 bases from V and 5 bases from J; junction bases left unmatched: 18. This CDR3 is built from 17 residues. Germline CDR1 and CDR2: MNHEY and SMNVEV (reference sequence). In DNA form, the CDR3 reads TGTGCCAGCAGTACCGGGACAGCACCTCCCCGGTTGGACGAGCAGTACTTC. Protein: CASSTGTAPPRLDEQYF.

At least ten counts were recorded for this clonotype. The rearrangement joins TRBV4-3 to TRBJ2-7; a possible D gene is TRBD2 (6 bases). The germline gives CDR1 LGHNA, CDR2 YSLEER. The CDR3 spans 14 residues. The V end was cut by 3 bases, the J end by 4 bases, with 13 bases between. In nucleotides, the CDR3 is TGCGCCAGCAGCCATTCCCGCGGGGAGTACGAGCAGTACTTC. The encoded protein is CASSHSRGEYEQYF.

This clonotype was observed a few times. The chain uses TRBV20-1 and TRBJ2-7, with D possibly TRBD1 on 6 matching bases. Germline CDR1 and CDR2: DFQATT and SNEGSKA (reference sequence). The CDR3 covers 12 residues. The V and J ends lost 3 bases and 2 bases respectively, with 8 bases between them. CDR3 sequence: CSARAGAYEQYF. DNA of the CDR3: TGCAGTGCTAGGGCAGGGGCCTACGAGCAGTACTTC.

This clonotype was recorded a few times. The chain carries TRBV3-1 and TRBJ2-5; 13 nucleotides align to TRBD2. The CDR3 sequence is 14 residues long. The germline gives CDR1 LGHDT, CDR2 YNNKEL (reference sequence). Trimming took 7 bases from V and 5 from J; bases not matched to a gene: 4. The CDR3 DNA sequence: TGTGCCAGCACCGGACTAGCGGGAGTGGAGACCCAGTACTTC. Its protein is CASTGLAGVETQYF.

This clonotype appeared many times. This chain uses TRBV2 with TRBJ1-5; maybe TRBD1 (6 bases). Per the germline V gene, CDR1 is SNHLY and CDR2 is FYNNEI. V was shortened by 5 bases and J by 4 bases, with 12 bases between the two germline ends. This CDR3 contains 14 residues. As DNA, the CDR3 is TGTGCCAGCAGTAGACCGGGACAAAATCAGCCCCAGCATTTT. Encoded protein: CASSRPGQNQPQHF.

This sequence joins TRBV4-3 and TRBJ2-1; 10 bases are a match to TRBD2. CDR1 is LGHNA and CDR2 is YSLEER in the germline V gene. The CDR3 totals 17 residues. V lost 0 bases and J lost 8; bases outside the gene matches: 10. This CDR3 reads CASSQDWLAGVNHEQFF. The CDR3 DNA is TGCGCCAGCAGCCAAGATTGGCTAGCGGGAGTAAACCATGAGCAGTTCTTC.

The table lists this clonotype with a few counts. CDR3 loop: CASSGPGEVPEAFF. Here the CDR3 DNA reads TGTGCCAGCAGTGGGCCCGGGGAGGTCCCTGAAGCTTTCTTT. The chain links TRBV2 to TRBJ1-1; no reliable D call. This CDR3 has 14 residues. CDR1 and CDR2 (germline): SNHLY, FYNNEI. The ends were cut back, 4 bases at V and 6 bases at J, with 15 bases in the middle.

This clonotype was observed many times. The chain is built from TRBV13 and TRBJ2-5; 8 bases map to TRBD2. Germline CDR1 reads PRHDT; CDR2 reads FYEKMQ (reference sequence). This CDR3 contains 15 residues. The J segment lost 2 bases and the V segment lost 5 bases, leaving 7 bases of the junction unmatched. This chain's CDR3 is CASSPQRGQQETQYF. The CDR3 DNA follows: TGTGCCAGCAGCCCTCAGCGGGGGCAACAAGAGACCCAGTACTTC. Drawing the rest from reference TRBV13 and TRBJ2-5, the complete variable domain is AAGVIQSPRHLIKEKRETATLKCYPIPRHDTVYWYQQGPGQDPQFLISFYEKMQSDKGSIPDRFSAQQFSDYHSELNMSSLELGDSALYFCASSPQRGQQETQYFGPGTRLLVL.

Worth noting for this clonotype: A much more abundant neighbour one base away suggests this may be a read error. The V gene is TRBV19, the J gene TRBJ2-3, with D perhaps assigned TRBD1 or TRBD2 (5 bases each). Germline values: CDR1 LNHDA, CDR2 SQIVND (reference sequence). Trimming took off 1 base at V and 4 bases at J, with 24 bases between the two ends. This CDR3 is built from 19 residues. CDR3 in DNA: TGTGCCAGTAGTATAGGGGTACCGGGACGACTCCCAAGGTCAGATACGCAGTATTTT. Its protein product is CASSIGVPGRLPRSDTQYF.

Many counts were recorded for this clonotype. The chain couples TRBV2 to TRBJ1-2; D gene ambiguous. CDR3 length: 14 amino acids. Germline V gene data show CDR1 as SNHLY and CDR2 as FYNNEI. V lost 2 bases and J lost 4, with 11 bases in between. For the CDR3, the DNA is TGTGCCAGCAGTGAATACAGCGTTAGCTATGGCTACACCTTC. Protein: CASSEYSVSYGYTF.

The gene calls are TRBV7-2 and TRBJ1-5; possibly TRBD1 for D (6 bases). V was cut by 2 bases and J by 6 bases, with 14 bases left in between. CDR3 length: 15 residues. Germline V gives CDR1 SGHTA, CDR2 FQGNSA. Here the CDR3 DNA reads TGTGCCAGCAGCTTATCTCCGGGGGCAAGTCAGCCCCAGCATTTT. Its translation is CASSLSPGASQPQHF.

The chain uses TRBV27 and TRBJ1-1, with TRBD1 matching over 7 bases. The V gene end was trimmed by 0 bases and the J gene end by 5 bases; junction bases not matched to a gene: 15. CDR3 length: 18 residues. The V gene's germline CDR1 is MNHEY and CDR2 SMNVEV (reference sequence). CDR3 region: CASSLSVRQGWAKTEAFF. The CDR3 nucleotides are TGTGCCAGCAGTTTATCCGTGAGACAGGGATGGGCAAAAACTGAAGCTTTCTTT.

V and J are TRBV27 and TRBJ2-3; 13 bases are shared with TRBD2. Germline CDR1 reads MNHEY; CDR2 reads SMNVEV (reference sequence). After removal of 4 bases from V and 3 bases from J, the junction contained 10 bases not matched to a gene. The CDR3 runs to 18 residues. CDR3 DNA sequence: TGTGCCAGCAGTTCGGGACTAGCGGGATACACCCCGACAGATACGCAGTATTTT. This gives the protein CASSSGLAGYTPTDTQYF.

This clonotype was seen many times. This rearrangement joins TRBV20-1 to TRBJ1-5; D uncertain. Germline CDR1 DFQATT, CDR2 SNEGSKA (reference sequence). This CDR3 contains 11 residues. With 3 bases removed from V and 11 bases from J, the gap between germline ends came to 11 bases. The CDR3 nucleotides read TGCAGTGCTAGGATCATCGGGACCCAGCATTTT. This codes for CSARIIGTQHF.

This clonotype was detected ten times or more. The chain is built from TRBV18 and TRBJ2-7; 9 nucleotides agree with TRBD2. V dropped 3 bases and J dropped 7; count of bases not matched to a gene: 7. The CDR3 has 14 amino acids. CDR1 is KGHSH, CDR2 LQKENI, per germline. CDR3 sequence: CASSPGGGGWEQYF. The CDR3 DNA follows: TGTGCCAGCTCACCCGGCGGGGGGGGTTGGGAGCAGTACTTC.

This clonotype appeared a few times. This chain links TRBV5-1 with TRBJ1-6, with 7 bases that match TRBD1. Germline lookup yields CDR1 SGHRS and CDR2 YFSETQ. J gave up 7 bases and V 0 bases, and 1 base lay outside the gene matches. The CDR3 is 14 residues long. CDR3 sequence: CASSLDRGNSPLHF. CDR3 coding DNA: TGCGCCAGCAGCTTGGACAGGGGCAATTCACCCCTCCACTTT. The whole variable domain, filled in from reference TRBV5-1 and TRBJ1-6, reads KAGVTQTPRYLIKTRGQQVTLSCSPISGHRSVSWYQQTPGQGLQFLFEYFSETQRNKGNFPGRFSGRQFSNSRSEMNVSTLELGDSALYLCASSLDRGNSPLHFGNGTRLTVT.

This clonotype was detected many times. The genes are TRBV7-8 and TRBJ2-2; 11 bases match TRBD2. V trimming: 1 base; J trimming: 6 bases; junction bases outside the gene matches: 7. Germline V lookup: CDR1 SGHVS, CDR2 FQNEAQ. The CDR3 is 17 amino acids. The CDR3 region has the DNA TGTGCCAGCAGCTTAGATAGGCTAGCGGGGGGTGCCGGGGAGCTGTTTTTT. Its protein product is CASSLDRLAGGAGELFF.

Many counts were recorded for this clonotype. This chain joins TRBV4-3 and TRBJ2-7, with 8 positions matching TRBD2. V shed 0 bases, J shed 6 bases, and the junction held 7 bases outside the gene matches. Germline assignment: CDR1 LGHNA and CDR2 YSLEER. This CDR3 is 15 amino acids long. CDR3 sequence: CASSQDTGGPGEQYF. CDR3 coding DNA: TGCGCCAGCAGCCAAGATACGGGAGGGCCGGGCGAGCAGTACTTC.

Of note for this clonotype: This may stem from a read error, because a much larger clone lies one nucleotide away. This CDR3 reads CASSTQGPNQPQHF. The DNA of the CDR3 is TGTGCCAGTAGTACACAGGGACCCAATCAGCCCCAGCATTTT. V usage is TRBV19 and J usage is TRBJ1-5, with a possible D match to TRBD1 (6 bases). Trimming cost V 4 bases and J 3 bases, with 10 bases left between them. Germline loops: CDR1 LNHDA, CDR2 SQIVND (reference sequence). This CDR3 comprises 14 residues.

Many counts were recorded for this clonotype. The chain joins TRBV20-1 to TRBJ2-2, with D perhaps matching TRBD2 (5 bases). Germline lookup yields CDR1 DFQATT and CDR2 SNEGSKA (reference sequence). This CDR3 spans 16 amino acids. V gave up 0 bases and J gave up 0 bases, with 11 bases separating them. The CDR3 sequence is CSARDHSGTNTGELFF. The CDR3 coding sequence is TGCAGTGCTAGAGACCACAGCGGTACGAACACCGGGGAGCTGTTTTTT.

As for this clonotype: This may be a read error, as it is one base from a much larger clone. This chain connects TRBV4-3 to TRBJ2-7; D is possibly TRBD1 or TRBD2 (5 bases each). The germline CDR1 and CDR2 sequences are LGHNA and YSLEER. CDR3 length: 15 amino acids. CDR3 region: CASSQDSGTAYKQYF. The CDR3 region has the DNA TGCGCCAGCAGCCAAGATTCGGGGACCGCCTACAAGCAGTACTTC.

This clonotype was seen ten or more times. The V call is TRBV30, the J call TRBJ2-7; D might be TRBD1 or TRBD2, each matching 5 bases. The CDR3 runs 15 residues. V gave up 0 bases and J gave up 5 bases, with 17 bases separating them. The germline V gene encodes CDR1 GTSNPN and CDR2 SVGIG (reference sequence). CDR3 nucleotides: TGTGCCTGGAGTGTCGGGGCTACGTTCGGGGACGAGCAGTACTTC. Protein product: CAWSVGATFGDEQYF.

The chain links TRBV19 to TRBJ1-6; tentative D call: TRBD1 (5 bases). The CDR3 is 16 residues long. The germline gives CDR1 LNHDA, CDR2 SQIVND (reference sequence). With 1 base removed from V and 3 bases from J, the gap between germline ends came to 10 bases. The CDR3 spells CASSIGQRSYNSPLHF. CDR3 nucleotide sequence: TGTGCCAGTAGTATAGGACAGAGGAGCTATAATTCACCCCTCCACTTT. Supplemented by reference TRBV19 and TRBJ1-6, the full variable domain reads DGGITQSPKYLFRKEGQNVTLSCEQNLNHDAMYWYRQDPGQGLRLIYYSQIVNDFQKGDIAEGYSVSREKKESFPLTVTSAQKNPTAFYLCASSIGQRSYNSPLHFGNGTRLTVT.

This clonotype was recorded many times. CDR3: CSATHPGQGYTEAFF. CDR3 bases: TGCAGTGCTACCCACCCGGGACAGGGCTACACTGAAGCTTTCTTT. This chain links TRBV20-1 with TRBJ1-1; 9 bases are a match to TRBD1. In germline, CDR1 is DFQATT, CDR2 SNEGSKA (reference sequence). V lost 4 bases to trimming and J lost 3 bases; unmatched junction nucleotides: 9. The CDR3 covers 15 residues.

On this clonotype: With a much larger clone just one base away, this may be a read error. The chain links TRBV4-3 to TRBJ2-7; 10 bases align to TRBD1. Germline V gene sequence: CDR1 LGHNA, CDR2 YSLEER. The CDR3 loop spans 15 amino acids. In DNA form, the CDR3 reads TGCACCAGCAGCCAAGACAGGGGGCACGGTTACGAGCAGTACTTC. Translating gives CTSSQDRGHGYEQYF.

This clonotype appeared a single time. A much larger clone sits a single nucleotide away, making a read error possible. CDR3 sequence reads: CASSYSGVDLTDTQYF. CDR3 coding DNA: TGTGCCAGCAGTTACTCTGGGGTGGATCTCACAGATACGCAGTATTTT. V is TRBV6-2 or TRBV6-3 and J is TRBJ2-3; D unclear. The CDR3 is made up of 16 amino acids. Germline V lookup: CDR1 MNHEY, CDR2 SVGEGT. V was trimmed by 0 bases and J by 2 bases, leaving 12 bases between them.

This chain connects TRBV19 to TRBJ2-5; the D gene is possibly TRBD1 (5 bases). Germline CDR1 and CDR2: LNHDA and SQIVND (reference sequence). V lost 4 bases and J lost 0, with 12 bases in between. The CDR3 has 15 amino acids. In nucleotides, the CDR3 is TGTGCCAGTAGTAAGACAGACGGGTACCAAGAGACCCAGTACTTC. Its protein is CASSKTDGYQETQYF.

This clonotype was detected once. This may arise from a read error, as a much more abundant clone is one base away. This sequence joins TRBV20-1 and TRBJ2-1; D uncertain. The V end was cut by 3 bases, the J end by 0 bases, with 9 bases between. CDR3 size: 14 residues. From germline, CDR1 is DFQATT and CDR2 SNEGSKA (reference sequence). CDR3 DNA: TGCAGTGCTAGTGGGGTGAGCTCCTACAATGAGCAGTTCTTC. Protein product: CSASGVSSYNEQFF.

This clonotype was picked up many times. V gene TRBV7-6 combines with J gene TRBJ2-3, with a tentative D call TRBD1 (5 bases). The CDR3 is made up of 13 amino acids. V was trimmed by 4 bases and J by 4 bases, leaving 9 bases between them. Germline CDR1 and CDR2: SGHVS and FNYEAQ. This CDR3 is CASSSDNPDTQYF. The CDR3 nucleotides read TGTGCCAGCAGCTCGGACAACCCAGATACGCAGTATTTT.